These 32 T cell receptor beta chains were all obtained from the same sample, sequenced in a study of T cell responses to AZD1222 COVID-19 vaccine. Profiled with immunoSEQ multiplex PCR; TCRdb holds only in-frame clones, not every one. The repertoire includes roughly 130,000 clones, 88% of them detected once, and over 6.5% sits in the top ten. The sequenced sample was peripheral blood, obtained on day 0 of AZD1222 vaccination. These TCRs come from an adult in good health.

The rearrangement joins TRBV6-1 to TRBJ2-2; tentative D call: TRBD2 (6 bases). V lost 2 bases and J 4 bases, leaving 11 bases between the germline ends. Germline V lookup: CDR1 MNHNS, CDR2 SASEGT. The length of the CDR3 is 15 residues. This CDR3 is CASSELGGFTGELFF. The CDR3 DNA follows: TGTGCCAGCAGTGAACTAGGAGGGTTCACCGGGGAGCTGTTTTTT.

The chain employs TRBV10-3 and TRBJ1-2, with 9 bases identical to TRBD1. The CDR3 extends over 15 amino acids. In germline, CDR1 is ENHRY, CDR2 SYGVKD. V gave up 4 bases and J gave up 10 bases; unmatched junction bases: 13. CDR3: CAISVGLGQGGYYTF. The CDR3 DNA reads as TGTGCCATCAGTGTGGGGTTGGGACAGGGCGGTTACTACACCTTC.

This chain connects TRBV19 to TRBJ2-4, with a tentative D call TRBD1 (6 bases). V lost 3 bases, J lost 2 bases, and 8 bases lay in between. Looked up from germline, CDR1 is LNHDA and CDR2 is SQIVND (reference sequence). The CDR3 length is 14 residues. CDR3 coding DNA: TGTGCCAGTAGTATCACAGGGCCCAAAAACATTCAGTACTTC. This encodes CASSITGPKNIQYF.

The chain couples TRBV6-5 to TRBJ2-1, with D possibly TRBD2 on 5 matching bases. Trimming stripped 0 bases from V and 6 bases from J, with 15 bases between. Germline-derived CDR1 and CDR2 are MNHEY and SVGAGI. The CDR3 consists of 16 residues. The CDR3 bases are TGTGCCAGCAGTTACTCGATTTCCCACCGGGGCAATGAGCAGTTCTTC. Residues: CASSYSISHRGNEQFF.

Comments on this clone: A read error may account for a junction end that differs from germline. CDR3 sequence (DNA): TGTGCCAGCAGTCATCCCGGACAGGGTCGCTTT. Translating it yields CASSHPGQGRF. This sequence joins TRBV5-6 and TRBJ2-3; 8 positions agree with TRBD1. The CDR3 is 11 residues long. CDR1 and CDR2 from the germline V gene are SGHDT and YYEEEE. Filled out from reference TRBV5-6 and TRBJ2-3, the complete variable domain reads DAGVTQSPTHLIKTRGQQVTLRCSPKSGHDTVSWYQQALGQGPQFIFQYYEEEERQRGNFPDRFSGHQFPNYSSELNVNALLLGDSALYLCASSHPGQGRFGPGTRLTVL.

CDR3: CASSFQGSLTGELFF. The CDR3 coding sequence is TGTGCCAGCAGCTTTCAGGGTTCCCTCACCGGGGAGCTGTTTTTT. V gene TRBV7-2 combines with J gene TRBJ2-2; tentative D call: TRBD1 (5 bases). Germline loops: CDR1 SGHTA, CDR2 FQGNSA. V lost 3 bases and J lost 4, with 12 bases in between. The CDR3 spans 15 residues.

This clone occurred a few times. The rearrangement uses TRBV5-8 and TRBJ1-2, with 8 bases lining up with TRBD1. Unmatched junction bases numbered 11, after V lost 4 bases and J lost 0 bases. The CDR3 sequence is 17 residues long. From germline, CDR1 is SGHTS and CDR2 YDEGEE. The CDR3 sequence: CASSRRAGGRANYGYTF. For the CDR3, the DNA is TGTGCCAGCAGCCGTCGGGCAGGGGGCCGGGCTAACTATGGCTACACCTTC.

The chain joins TRBV6-5 to TRBJ1-4; no clear D gene. The CDR3 is 14 residues long. From germline, CDR1 is MNHEY and CDR2 SVGAGI. Trimming removed 7 bases at V and 7 bases at J, with 16 bases between. As DNA, the CDR3 is TGTGCCAGCAATAACCTCCGGTCGGGTGAAAAACTGTTTTTT. Protein sequence: CASNNLRSGEKLFF.

This rearrangement joins TRBV19 to TRBJ2-2; TRBD2 is a possible D gene (6 bases). The CDR3 totals 13 residues. The germline gives CDR1 LNHDA, CDR2 SQIVND (reference sequence). Trimming shortened V by 5 bases and J by 7 bases, and 11 bases separated the two germline ends. CDR3 DNA: TGTGCCAGTAGTTTATTAGCGGACGGGGAGCTGTTTTTT. Translating gives CASSLLADGELFF.

V gene TRBV6-2 or TRBV6-3 combines with J gene TRBJ2-7; a weak D match, TRBD1 (6 bases). CDR1 and CDR2 (germline): MNHEY, SVGEGT. CDR3 length: 14 residues. V shed 7 bases and J shed 3 bases, with 16 bases lying between them. The chain's CDR3 is CASTPKGHHYEQYF. The CDR3 nucleotides are TGTGCCAGCACCCCCAAGGGACACCACTACGAGCAGTACTTC.

DNA of the CDR3: TGCGCCAGCAGCTTGGGGTCCGCAGCTAACTATGGCTACACCTTC. Residues: CASSLGSAANYGYTF. V and J are TRBV5-1 and TRBJ1-2; D not resolved. Germline CDR1 and CDR2: SGHRS and YFSETQ. V lost 0 bases and J lost 0, with 9 bases in between. CDR3 length: 15 residues.

This rearrangement joins TRBV28 to TRBJ2-7; TRBD1 might be the D (7 bases). The germline V gene encodes CDR1 MDHEN and CDR2 SYDVKM. The CDR3 contains 13 residues. Trimming pared 5 bases from V and 1 base from J, leaving 9 bases between. CDR3 in amino acids: CASSAGQSYEQYF. The CDR3 coding sequence is TGTGCCAGCAGTGCGGGACAGTCCTACGAGCAGTACTTC.

The CDR3 loop is CASSSPGQGTGNTIYF. CDR3 DNA: TGTGCCAGCAGTTCACCGGGACAGGGAACTGGAAACACCATATATTTT. This chain joins TRBV28 and TRBJ1-3; 9 bases agree with TRBD1. V lost 4 bases and J lost 2; bases outside the gene matches: 6. This CDR3 has 16 amino acids. Germline loops: CDR1 MDHEN, CDR2 SYDVKM.

This clone came up once. The CDR3 DNA is TGTGCCAGCAGCCTCGCAACGAACACTGAAGCTTTCTTT. It translates to CASSLATNTEAFF. The chain has TRBV6-2 or TRBV6-3 and TRBJ1-1; D unresolved. CDR3 length: 13 residues. The germline V gene encodes CDR1 MNHEY and CDR2 SVGEGT. V was trimmed by 6 bases and J by 1 base, leaving 9 bases between them.

The gene calls are TRBV9 and TRBJ2-7; possibly TRBD2 for D (6 bases). This CDR3 is built from 14 residues. Germline V gene data show CDR1 as SGDLS and CDR2 as YYNGEE. Trimming stripped 0 bases from V and 3 bases from J, with 10 bases between. CDR3 DNA sequence: TGTGCCAGCAGCGTAGCGGAGGGCCGCTACGAGCAGTACTTC. It translates to CASSVAEGRYEQYF.

The chain is built from TRBV29-1 and TRBJ1-2; a weak D match, TRBD1 (6 bases). Germline V gene data show CDR1 as SQVTM and CDR2 as ANQGSEA. CDR3 length equals 14 residues. The germline V and J ends were trimmed by 5 bases and 3 bases, with 16 bases remaining between them. CDR3 protein: CSVIEGGGHYGYTF. Written as DNA, the CDR3 is TGCAGCGTTATAGAGGGCGGGGGCCACTATGGCTACACCTTC.

The chain has TRBV9 and TRBJ1-2; 12 positions match TRBD1. The CDR3 extends over 16 amino acids. Trimming at V came to 4 bases and at J to 6 bases, leaving 10 bases not matched to a gene. The germline V gene encodes CDR1 SGDLS and CDR2 YYNGEE. CDR3 nucleotides: TGTGCCAGCAGCCCTCGAGGGGACAGGGGGCGAAATGGCTACACCTTC. Its protein product is CASSPRGDRGRNGYTF.

This sequence joins TRBV5-4 and TRBJ1-5, with D possibly matching TRBD1 (6 bases). This CDR3 comprises 13 residues. V lost 0 bases, J lost 6 bases, and 7 bases lay in between. Per germline, CDR1 SGHNT and CDR2 YYREEE (reference sequence). CDR3 bases: TGTGCCAGCAGCTTGGACAGGGCTCAGCCCCAGCATTTT. This codes for CASSLDRAQPQHF.

The chain combines TRBV18 with TRBJ1-3, with D perhaps TRBD1 (5 bases). V was pared by 3 bases and J by 0 bases, with 9 bases between. CDR1 and CDR2 (germline): KGHSH, LQKENI. The CDR3 spans 15 residues. CDR3 region: CASSPVGGSGNTIYF. As DNA, the CDR3 is TGTGCCAGCTCACCCGTGGGGGGCTCTGGAAACACCATATATTTT.

The CDR3 sequence is CASSIPSELAYGDEQFF. Here the CDR3 DNA reads TGTGCCAGTAGTATACCCTCGGAACTAGCTTATGGCGATGAGCAGTTCTTC. The chain couples TRBV19 to TRBJ2-1; tentatively, D is TRBD2 (6 bases). V gave up 2 bases and J gave up 8 bases, with 22 bases separating them. The CDR3 is 17 residues long. Germline lookup yields CDR1 LNHDA and CDR2 SQIVND (reference sequence).

The chain carries TRBV5-6 and TRBJ2-1; D ambiguous. Germline-derived CDR1 and CDR2 are SGHDT and YYEEEE. CDR3 length: 12 amino acids. V lost 4 bases and J lost 8, with 10 bases in between. CDR3 in amino acids: CASSLGSYEQFF. The CDR3, as DNA: TGTGCCAGCAGCCTCGGAAGCTATGAGCAGTTCTTC. Variable domain in full (rest from reference TRBV5-6 and TRBJ2-1): DAGVTQSPTHLIKTRGQQVTLRCSPKSGHDTVSWYQQALGQGPQFIFQYYEEEERQRGNFPDRFSGHQFPNYSSELNVNALLLGDSALYLCASSLGSYEQFFGPGTRLTVL.

J is TRBJ2-1 and V is TRBV6-4; 9 bases agree with TRBD1. CDR1 is MRHNA and CDR2 is SNTAGT in the germline V gene. The V segment lost 2 bases and the J segment 8 bases; nucleotides outside the gene matches: 7. CDR3 length: 15 amino acids. The DNA of the CDR3 is TGTGCCAGCAGTGACGTGGACAGGGGACGGGATGAGCAGTTCTTC. Protein product: CASSDVDRGRDEQFF.

This chain links TRBV5-6 with TRBJ1-6; D is unresolved. CDR3 length: 14 residues. CDR1 is SGHDT, CDR2 YYEEEE, per germline. V lost 2 bases and J lost 6, with 9 bases in between. The CDR3 DNA sequence: TGTGCCAGCAGCTTTAATCAGGCTAATTCACCCCTCCACTTT. It specifies CASSFNQANSPLHF.

This rearrangement joins TRBV12-3 or TRBV12-4 to TRBJ2-1; TRBD1 aligns across 7 bases. The length of the CDR3 is 12 residues. Losses at the gene ends were 6 bases for V and 7 bases for J; bases not matched to a gene: 3. CDR3 nucleotides: TGTGCCAGCAGCCAGACAGGGAATGAGCAGTTCTTC. Protein product: CASSQTGNEQFF.

The chain joins TRBV20-1 to TRBJ2-1, with no clear D. The CDR3 is 16 residues long. Trimming shortened V by 3 bases and J by 3 bases, and 18 bases separated the two germline ends. Germline V gene sequence: CDR1 DFQATT, CDR2 SNEGSKA (reference sequence). CDR3 bases: TGCAGTGCTAGTCATACAGAATCGTCCCGCTACAATGAGCAGTTCTTC. It yields the protein CSASHTESSRYNEQFF.

This rearrangement joins TRBV25-1 to TRBJ2-7; the D is unclear. The V gene's germline CDR1 is MGHDK and CDR2 SYGVNS. This CDR3 is 11 amino acids long. V was shortened by 5 bases and J by 6 bases, with 8 bases between the two germline ends. DNA for the CDR3: TGTGCCAGCAGTATGGGGTTCGAGCAGTACTTC. Amino acids: CASSMGFEQYF.

The chain has TRBV6-5 and TRBJ1-3; D remains ambiguous. Germline assignment: CDR1 MNHEY and CDR2 SVGAGI. The CDR3 runs 14 residues. Trimming pared 9 bases from V and 0 bases from J, leaving 12 bases between. The CDR3 loop is CASSTRSSGNTIYF. The CDR3 DNA reads TGTGCCAGTAGTACACGGAGCTCTGGAAACACCATATATTTT.

The CDR3 DNA reads as TGTGCCACCAGTGATTTCCCCGGACAGGGCGGAGAAAAACTGTTTTTT. It is translated as CATSDFPGQGGEKLFF. The V gene is TRBV24-1, the J gene TRBJ1-4; TRBD1 agrees at 8 bases. J lost 8 bases, V lost 1 base, and 8 bases had no gene match. Germline lookup yields CDR1 KGHDR and CDR2 SFDVKD. This CDR3 is 16 amino acids long.

V and J are TRBV14 and TRBJ1-1, with no clear D. Germline assignment: CDR1 SGHDN and CDR2 FVKESK. There are 13 residues in the CDR3. The V end was cut by 2 bases, the J end by 2 bases, with 6 bases between. Here the CDR3 DNA reads TGTGCCAGCAGCCAACAGAGAAACACTGAAGCTTTCTTT. Encoded protein: CASSQQRNTEAFF.

The chain employs TRBV20-1 and TRBJ1-4, with TRBD1 matching 7 bases. This CDR3 contains 11 residues. The junction had 2 bases not matched to a gene; V was cut back by 5 bases and J by 8 bases. Germline CDR1 reads DFQATT; CDR2 reads SNEGSKA (reference sequence). The CDR3 region is CSAGDREKLFF. CDR3 in DNA: TGCAGTGCTGGGGACAGAGAAAAACTGTTTTTT.

The V call is TRBV6-5, the J call TRBJ2-7, with TRBD1 identical over 10 bases. This CDR3 is 14 amino acids long. From germline, CDR1 is MNHEY and CDR2 SVGAGI. J was trimmed by 7 bases and V by 4 bases; bases with no gene match: 7. CDR3 loop: CASSWRQGAGEQYF. CDR3 DNA: TGTGCCAGCAGTTGGAGACAGGGGGCGGGGGAGCAGTACTTC.

The rearrangement uses TRBV5-6 and TRBJ1-5; D not resolved. Germline V gene data show CDR1 as SGHDT and CDR2 as YYEEEE. V lost 1 base, J lost 1 base, and 9 bases lay in between. The CDR3 spans 15 residues. The CDR3 coding sequence is TGTGCCAGCAGCTTGAGGGCAGTAAGCAATCAGCCCCAGCATTTT. Translated, it gives CASSLRAVSNQPQHF.